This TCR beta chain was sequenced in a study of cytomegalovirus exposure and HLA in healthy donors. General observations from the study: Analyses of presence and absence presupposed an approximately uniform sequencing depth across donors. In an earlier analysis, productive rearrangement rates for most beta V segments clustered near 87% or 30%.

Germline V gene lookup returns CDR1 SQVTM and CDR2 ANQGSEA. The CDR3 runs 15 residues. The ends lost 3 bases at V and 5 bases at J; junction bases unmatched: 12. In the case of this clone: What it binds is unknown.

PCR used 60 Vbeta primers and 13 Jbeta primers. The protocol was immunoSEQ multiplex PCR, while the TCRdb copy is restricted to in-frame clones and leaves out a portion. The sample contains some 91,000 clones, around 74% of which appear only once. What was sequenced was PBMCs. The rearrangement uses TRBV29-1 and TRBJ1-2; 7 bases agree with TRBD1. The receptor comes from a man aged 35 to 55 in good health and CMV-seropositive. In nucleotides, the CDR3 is TGCAGCGTTGACCCTATCGTCGACAGGGAATATGGCTACACCTTC. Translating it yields CSVDPIVDREYGYTF.